This T cell receptor beta chain emerged from a study of OX40 agonist ivuxolimab in advanced cancers. About the study as a whole: Ivuxolimab, which targeted the costimulatory receptor OX40 (CD134), was an agonistic, fully human IgG2 monoclonal antibody. Intravenous ivuxolimab was administered to patients every 2 weeks at six dose levels: 0.01, 0.1, 0.3, 1.5, 3 and 10 mg/kg. Of the approximately 50 dose-escalation patients, hepatocellular carcinoma was present in around 20, melanoma in around 15, renal cell carcinoma in 9 and head and neck cancer in 9. In the dose-escalation cohort, around 80% of patients were male, and the mean age was 60 years with a range of about 20 to 80. Prior anti-PD-1, anti-PD-L1 or anti-CTLA-4 therapy was permitted, and 35% to 40% of dose-escalation patients had received checkpoint inhibitors. Partial responses occurred in three dose-escalation patients, of whom one had hepatocellular carcinoma and two had cutaneous melanoma. Peripheral TCRbeta sequencing was intended to test whether TCR sequence diversity was altered and clonal T-cell expansion was caused by ivuxolimab. The paper describes the monotherapy dose-escalation part (N of about 55 patients) of the phase I trial of ivuxolimab. Paper-wide results and their limitations: In the 0.1-3.0 mg/kg groups, partial responders had among the lowest normalized peripheral clonal expansion, particularly in CD8+ T cells. After ivuxolimab, CD8+ T cells had more expanded clones than CD4+ T cells on average. At doses of 0.1 to 3.0 mg/kg, clonal expansion of both CD4+ and CD8+ T cells in blood was seen between baseline and week 6. Antigen specificity was not determined for the clonally expanded peripheral T cells. Low levels of normalized T-cell clonal expansion were also seen in some patients who did not respond.

Patients with autoimmune disease history or receiving systemic immunosuppression were excluded from the trial. Peripheral blood for TCR sequencing was collected from all dose cohorts at baseline, on cycle 4 day 1, and on cycle 7 day 1. The samples were drawn from a first-in-human, open-label, multicenter phase I dose-escalation trial of ivuxolimab. Adults with locally advanced or metastatic head and neck squamous cell, hepatocellular, melanoma or renal cell carcinoma were enrolled in the trial. Before TCR sequencing, CD4+ T cells and CD8+ T cells were sorted from peripheral blood as separate populations. The CDR1 and CDR2 encoded by the germline V gene are SQVTM and ANQGSEA. From cysteine to phenylalanine, the CDR3 is 12 amino acids long. Only the CDR3 DNA stays, 36 bases, in frame from base 1. V was cut back by 4 bases and J by 7 bases, leaving a gap of 14 bases between them. Concerning this clone: Its recognized antigen is unknown. It has no much larger one-base neighbor in the sample; base qualities were not kept.

For sequencing of the TCRbeta CDR3 region, genomic DNA was extracted from the sorted cells. The immunoSEQ Assay was used for sequencing of TCRbeta CDR3 regions. Entries here come from immuneACCESS through TCRdb and include only in-frame sequences with V and J called. Some clones fail to appear in such tables; in the studies checked, an unresolved V gene covers under half of the shortfall, and the cause of the remainder is unknown. The sample contains about 3,400 clones, 65% to 85% of them found a single time. The ten biggest clones cover 25% to 35% of the sample. Rearrangement joined TRBV29-1 to TRBJ2-7, with TRBD1 tentatively as D gene (6 bases match). This TCR came from an adult with an advanced solid tumor such as melanoma, head and neck, liver or kidney cancer. The input for sequencing was CD4+ or CD8+ T cells sorted from blood, taken in a trial of the OX40 agonist ivuxolimab. The sequence in DNA is TGCAGCGTTGTTTGGGGGCCTAGTGAGCAGTACTTC. Its amino acids are CSVVWGPSEQYF.